This TCR beta chain came from a study of T-cell reconstitution after alpha-beta-depleted transplantation in children. The sample holds many counts of this clonotype. The antigen remains undetermined. This sample's TCRbeta library carried unique molecular identifier barcodes. TCRdb passed the PCR reads through MiXCR, listing each CDR3 protein once. The data show over 100,000 distinct CDR3 sequences, 4.5% to 7.5% seen once. Study-level points and caveats: At day 60, the high TCRbeta diversity found in some patients originated from recipient T cells and thymic progenitors that had survived. At one year after transplant, newly produced T cells mostly accounted for T-cell counts and diversity. By about two months after transplant, alpha-beta T cells reportedly arose from several hundred graft clones that had expanded.

Germline assignment: CDR1 SGDLS and CDR2 YYNGEE. The CDR3 sequence is 16 residues long. The V gene lost 1 base and the J gene lost 0 bases, with 10 bases spanning the gap. The receptor comes from a female patient aged 2-15 years who had a stem cell transplant for Fanconi anemia, so the T cells may come from the graft donor. This chain connects TRBV9 to TRBJ2-2, with a tentative D call TRBD1 (5 bases). The starting material was PBMCs, mostly from graft donor cells, obtained 60 days after TCRalphabeta/CD19-depleted stem cell transplant. The chain's CDR3 is CASSVLGHANTGELFF. The CDR3, as DNA: TGTGCCAGCAGCGTATTAGGACATGCGAACACCGGGGAGCTGTTTTTT.